The 10 T cell receptor beta chains in this list originate from one sample, sequenced in a study of blood T cell repertoires in COVID-19 (dated by TCRdb to 2020 to 2022). The receptor library was made with the immunoSEQ multiplex PCR assay. The clones in this table, taken by TCRdb from immuneACCESS, are in-frame only. Not every clone is retained; where verified, under half of the shortfall comes from an unresolved V gene, and the cause of the rest is unknown. The sample table lists around 280,000 clones, 90% of them with a count of one. The ten largest clones capture roughly 1.6% of the sample. The sample comprised PBMCs or T cells enriched from blood (not recorded which). These receptors all stem from a woman under 30 with acute COVID-19.

About this clone itself: The same CDR3 is also encoded by other DNA sequences in this sample. J is TRBJ2-2 and V is TRBV5-1; 7 nucleotides agree with TRBD1. Germline assignment: CDR1 SGHRS and CDR2 YFSETQ. Trimming removed 4 bases from V and 1 base from J; junction bases left unmatched: 4. The CDR3 has 15 residues. CDR3 in amino acids: CASSPWTGNTGELFF. CDR3 DNA: TGCGCCAGCAGCCCGTGGACAGGGAACACCGGGGAGCTGTTTTTT.

The chain couples TRBV12-5 to TRBJ2-7, with 8 bases that match TRBD1. This CDR3 region has 15 residues. From germline, CDR1 is LGHNT and CDR2 FRNRAP. Trimming at V came to 6 bases and at J to 0 bases, leaving 7 bases not matched to a gene. Written as DNA, the CDR3 is TGTGCTAGTGGCGTAGGACAGGGAAGCTCCTACGAGCAGTACTTC. Translating it yields CASGVGQGSSYEQYF.

The CDR3 loop reads CATSRGWTSGSQETQYF. The DNA for the CDR3 is TGTGCCACCAGCAGGGGATGGACTAGCGGGAGCCAAGAGACCCAGTACTTC. This chain links TRBV15 with TRBJ2-5, with 13 bases matching TRBD2. Germline assignment: CDR1 LNHNV and CDR2 YYDKDF (reference sequence). The V gene end was trimmed by 3 bases and the J gene end by 1 base; junction bases not matched to a gene: 5. The CDR3 covers 17 residues.

V usage is TRBV21-1 and J usage is TRBJ2-5; TRBD1 is the table's D call and was not checked against the DNA. TRBV21-1 is a pseudogene segment. This CDR3 is built from 14 residues. CDR3 sequence reads: CARGLLGRGETQYF. DNA of the CDR3: TGTGCCCGCGGCCTTCTGGGAAGGGGAGAGACCCAGTACTTC.

The J gene is TRBJ2-1, the V gene TRBV6-2 or TRBV6-3, with 7 bases lining up with TRBD2. The CDR3 loop spans 16 amino acids. Germline lookup yields CDR1 MNHEY and CDR2 SVGEGT. V lost 6 bases, J lost 4 bases, and 12 bases stayed unmatched. The CDR3 bases are TGTGCCAGCAGCTCGCCGTCGGGACTACTGTACAATGAGCAGTTCTTC. This gives the protein CASSSPSGLLYNEQFF.

CDR3 DNA sequence: TGCGCCAGCAGCCCTGGCGGAGGGAGCCTCTATGGCTACACCTTC. It is translated as CASSPGGGSLYGYTF. The rearrangement links TRBV5-1 to TRBJ1-2; D remains ambiguous. The CDR3 is made up of 15 amino acids. Trimming left V 4 bases short and J 4 bases short, with 17 bases between. The germline V gene encodes CDR1 SGHRS and CDR2 YFSETQ.

The V call is TRBV19, the J call TRBJ2-7; 7 bases align to TRBD1. Losses at the gene ends were 6 bases for V and 2 bases for J; bases not matched to a gene: 4. Germline values: CDR1 LNHDA, CDR2 SQIVND (reference sequence). CDR3 length equals 13 residues. CDR3 sequence reads: CASRGTATYEQYF. In DNA, the CDR3 is TGTGCCAGTAGAGGGACAGCGACCTACGAGCAGTACTTC.

The chain links TRBV5-1 to TRBJ1-1; D is ambiguous. V lost 0 bases and J lost 1, with 7 bases in between. The CDR3 loop spans 14 amino acids. CDR1 SGHRS and CDR2 YFSETQ come from the germline V gene. Here the CDR3 DNA reads TGCGCCAGCAGCTTGGTGGCAACGAACACTGAAGCTTTCTTT. The encoded protein is CASSLVATNTEAFF. The variable domain in full, with the rest retrieved from reference TRBV5-1 and TRBJ1-1, is KAGVTQTPRYLIKTRGQQVTLSCSPISGHRSVSWYQQTPGQGLQFLFEYFSETQRNKGNFPGRFSGRQFSNSRSEMNVSTLELGDSALYLCASSLVATNTEAFFGQGTRLTVV.

This chain uses TRBV2 with TRBJ2-3; TRBD1 aligns across 7 bases. V gave up 4 bases and J gave up 0 bases; unmatched junction bases: 7. This CDR3 contains 16 residues. The germline CDR1 and CDR2 sequences are SNHLY and FYNNEI. CDR3: CASSGNRGSSTDTQYF. The CDR3 DNA is TGTGCCAGCAGTGGAAACAGGGGTTCTAGCACAGATACGCAGTATTTT.

J is TRBJ1-2 and V is TRBV29-1; a weak D match, TRBD1 (6 bases). Germline V gives CDR1 SQVTM, CDR2 ANQGSEA. CDR3 length: 11 residues. Trimming removed 4 bases from V and 6 bases from J, with 9 bases in between. The CDR3, as DNA: TGCAGCGTTGCCCCAGGGGATGGCTACACCTTC. This translates into CSVAPGDGYTF.